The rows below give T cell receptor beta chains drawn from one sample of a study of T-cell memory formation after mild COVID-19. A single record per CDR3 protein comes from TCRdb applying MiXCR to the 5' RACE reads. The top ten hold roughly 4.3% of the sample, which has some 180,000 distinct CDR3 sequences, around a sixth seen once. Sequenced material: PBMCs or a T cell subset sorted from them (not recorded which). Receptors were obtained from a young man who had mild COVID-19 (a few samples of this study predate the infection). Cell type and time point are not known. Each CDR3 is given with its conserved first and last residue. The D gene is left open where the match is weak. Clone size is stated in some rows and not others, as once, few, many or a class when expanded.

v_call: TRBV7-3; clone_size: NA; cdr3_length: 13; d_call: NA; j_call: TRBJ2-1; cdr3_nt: TGTGCCAGCAGCCCGGGACCTCACAATGAGCAGTTCTTC; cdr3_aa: CASSPGPHNEQFF
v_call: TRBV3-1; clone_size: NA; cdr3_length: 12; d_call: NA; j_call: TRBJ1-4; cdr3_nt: TGTGCCAGCAGCCAAGAACATGAAAAACTGTTTTTT; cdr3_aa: CASSQEHEKLFF
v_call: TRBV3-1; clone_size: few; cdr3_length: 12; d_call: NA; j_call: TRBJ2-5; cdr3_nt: TGTGCCAGCAGCCAAAGTGACCTTACCCAGTACTTC; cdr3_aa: CASSQSDLTQYF
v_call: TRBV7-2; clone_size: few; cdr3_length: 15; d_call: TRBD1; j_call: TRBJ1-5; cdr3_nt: TGTGCCAGCAGCCCGAGGGACAGGGCGGTCCAGCCCCAGCATTTT; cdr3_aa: CASSPRDRAVQPQHF
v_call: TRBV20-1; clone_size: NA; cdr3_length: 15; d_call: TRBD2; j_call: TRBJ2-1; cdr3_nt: TGCAGTGCTAGTCGGCTAGCGGGGAGGTACAATGAGCAGTTCTTC; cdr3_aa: CSASRLAGRYNEQFF
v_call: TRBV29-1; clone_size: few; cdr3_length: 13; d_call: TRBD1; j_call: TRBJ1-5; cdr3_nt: TGCAGCGTCGGGACAGGGGGCCATCAGCCCCAGCATTTT; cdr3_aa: CSVGTGGHQPQHF
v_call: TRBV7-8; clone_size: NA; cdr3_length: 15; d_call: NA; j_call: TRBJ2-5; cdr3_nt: TGTGCCAGCAGCTCCCCCGGGACGGCCTGGGAGGCCCAGTACTTC; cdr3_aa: CASSSPGTAWEAQYF
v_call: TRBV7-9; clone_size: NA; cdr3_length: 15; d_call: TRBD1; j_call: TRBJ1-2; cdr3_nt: TGTGCCAGCAGCCCTGGGGACAGGGGGCGATATGGCTACACCTTC; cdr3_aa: CASSPGDRGRYGYTF
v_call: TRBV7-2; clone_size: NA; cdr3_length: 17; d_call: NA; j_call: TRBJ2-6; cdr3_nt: TGTGCCAGCAGCTTAAACCGAGTAGACTCTGGGGCCAACGTCCTGACTTTC; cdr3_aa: CASSLNRVDSGANVLTF
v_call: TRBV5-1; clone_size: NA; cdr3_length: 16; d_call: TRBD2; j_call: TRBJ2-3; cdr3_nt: TGCGCCAGCAGCCCCGGGACTAGCGGAGTCACAGATACGCAGTATTTT; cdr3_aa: CASSPGTSGVTDTQYF
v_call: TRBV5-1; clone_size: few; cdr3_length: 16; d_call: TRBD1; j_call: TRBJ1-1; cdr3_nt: TGCGCCAGCAGCTTAAGGGTCGACAGGGGAAACACTGAAGCTTTCTTT; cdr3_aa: CASSLRVDRGNTEAFF
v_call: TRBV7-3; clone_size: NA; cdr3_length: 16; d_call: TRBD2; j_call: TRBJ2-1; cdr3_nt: TGTGCCAGCAGCCCCAGTAGCGGGGGGTTCTACAATGAGCAGTTCTTC; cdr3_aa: CASSPSSGGFYNEQFF
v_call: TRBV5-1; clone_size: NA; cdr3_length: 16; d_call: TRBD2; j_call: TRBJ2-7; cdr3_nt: TGCGCCAGCAGCTTGGAGGCTAGCGGGGTCATCTACGAGCAGTACTTC; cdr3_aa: CASSLEASGVIYEQYF
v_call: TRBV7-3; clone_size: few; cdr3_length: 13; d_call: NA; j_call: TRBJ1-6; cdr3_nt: TGTGCCAGCAGCCCCCGATGGGTTTCACCCCTCCACTTT; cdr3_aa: CASSPRWVSPLHF
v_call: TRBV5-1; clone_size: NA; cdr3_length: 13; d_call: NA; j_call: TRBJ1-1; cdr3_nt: TGCGCCAGCAGCGGGGGAGGCGGGGAGCAAGCTTTCTTT; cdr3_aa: CASSGGGGEQAFF
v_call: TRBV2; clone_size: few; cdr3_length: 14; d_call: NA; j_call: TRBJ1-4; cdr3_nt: TGTGCCAGCTTCCCGGGACTCGGTGGTGAAAAACTGTTTTTT; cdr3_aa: CASFPGLGGEKLFF